These T cell receptor beta chains were read from a single sample in a study of T cell changes during pregnancy in multiple sclerosis. Using immunoSEQ multiplex PCR, the repertoire was profiled, and TCRdb retains in-frame clones only, with some absent. The data hold 80,000 or so clones, with 94% observed a single time. Sequenced here: peripheral blood, sampled in the second trimester of pregnancy. The receptors were sampled from a female donor in good health, enrolled as a control in a pregnancy study. Each CDR3 is given with its conserved first and last residue. A D gene is named only where the DNA matches it firmly. A row's size may be missing; if present it is once, few, many or a size class.

D: -
J: TRBJ2-1
size: -
V: TRBV12-5
DNA: TGTGCTAGTGGTTTGGTCAACTCCTACCATAATGAGCAGTTCTTC
CDR3: CASGLVNSYHNEQFF

D: TRBD1
J: TRBJ2-1
size: few
V: TRBV6-6
DNA: TGTGCCAGCAGTTCCACAGGGGGTAATGAGCAGTTCTTC
CDR3: CASSSTGGNEQFF

D: -
J: TRBJ2-7
size: -
V: TRBV18
DNA: TGTGCCAGCTCACCAGACAGAGTCTACGAGCAGTACTTC
CDR3: CASSPDRVYEQYF

D: TRBD1
J: TRBJ2-5
size: -
V: TRBV18
DNA: TGTGCCAGCTCACCAACCCAGGGGGCCAGGGAGACCCAGTACTTC
CDR3: CASSPTQGARETQYF

D: TRBD1
J: TRBJ1-2
size: few
V: TRBV7-9
DNA: TGTGCCAGCAGCTCTTTACGGGACAGGGGGAACTATGGCTACACCTTC
CDR3: CASSSLRDRGNYGYTF

D: TRBD1
J: TRBJ1-5
size: -
V: TRBV30
DNA: TGTGCCTGGAGTGCGAGGACAGGGTTCAATCAGCCCCAGCATTTT
CDR3: CAWSARTGFNQPQHF

D: -
J: TRBJ2-3
size: -
V: TRBV20-1
DNA: TGCAGTGCTAAGCGGACAGATACGCAGTATTTT
CDR3: CSAKRTDTQYF

D: -
J: TRBJ2-7
size: -
V: TRBV15
DNA: TGTGCCACCAGCAGAGCTCCGGGGAACCACGAGCAGTACTTC
CDR3: CATSRAPGNHEQYF

D: -
J: TRBJ1-2
size: -
V: TRBV5-1
DNA: TGCGCCAGCAGCGTACGGGAGAACTATGGCTACACCTTC
CDR3: CASSVRENYGYTF

D: TRBD1
J: TRBJ2-3
size: -
V: TRBV6-1
DNA: TGTGCCAGCAGTGAAGCGGGACAGGGGTATGCAGATACGCAGTATTTT
CDR3: CASSEAGQGYADTQYF

D: TRBD1
J: TRBJ1-4
size: -
V: TRBV18
DNA: TGTGCCAGCTCACCCGCACAGGGGGCGGCTAATGAAAAACTGTTTTTT
CDR3: CASSPAQGAANEKLFF

D: -
J: TRBJ1-5
size: -
V: TRBV19
DNA: TGTGCCAGTAGTCCGGAGAGGTTTAATCAGCCCCAGCATTTT
CDR3: CASSPERFNQPQHF

D: -
J: TRBJ1-1
size: -
V: TRBV19
DNA: TGTGCCAGTAGTCCGCGGATGTACATGAACACTGAAGCTTTCTTT
CDR3: CASSPRMYMNTEAFF

D: -
J: TRBJ2-3
size: -
V: TRBV27
DNA: TGTGCCAGTTCCACCGGACACAGCACAGATACGCAGTATTTT
CDR3: CASSTGHSTDTQYF

D: -
J: TRBJ1-5
size: -
V: TRBV7-9
DNA: TGTGCCAGCAGCCTTGGAACAGGCAATCAGCCCCAGCATTTT
CDR3: CASSLGTGNQPQHF

D: -
J: TRBJ1-6
size: -
V: TRBV6-5
DNA: TGTGCCAGCAGTTACTACCCAGATAATTCACCCCTCCACTTT
CDR3: CASSYYPDNSPLHF

D: TRBD2
J: TRBJ2-7
size: -
V: TRBV5-1
DNA: TGCGCCAGCAGCTTCAACCTAGCGGGAGAGAGGTACTTC
CDR3: CASSFNLAGERYF

D: -
J: TRBJ2-1
size: -
V: TRBV7-2
DNA: TGTGCCAGCAGCTTAGGCAGAGAGCAGTTCTTC
CDR3: CASSLGREQFF

D: -
J: TRBJ1-2
size: once
V: TRBV2
DNA: TGTGCCAGCAGTTCAGGGAACTATGGCTACACCTTC
CDR3: CASSSGNYGYTF

D: TRBD2
J: TRBJ2-2
size: -
V: TRBV2
DNA: TGTGCCAGCAGGGGACTAGTCGGGGAGCTGTTTTTT
CDR3: CASRGLVGELFF

D: TRBD1
J: TRBJ2-2
size: -
V: TRBV7-9
DNA: TGTGCCAGCAGCCGACAGGGACGAACCGGGGAGCTGTTTTTT
CDR3: CASSRQGRTGELFF

D: TRBD2
J: TRBJ2-1
size: -
V: TRBV7-8
DNA: TGTGCCAGCAGCTTTCCCCAGCGGGAGAGTGAGTTCTTC
CDR3: CASSFPQRESEFF

D: -
J: TRBJ2-7
size: -
V: TRBV18
DNA: TGTGCCAGCTCACCTGCCCAGGGTACAATCCGCGAGCAGTACTTC
CDR3: CASSPAQGTIREQYF

D: TRBD1
J: TRBJ2-1
size: -
V: TRBV5-1
DNA: TGCGCCAGCAGCCAACAGGGGCAAGGTGGCTACAATGAGCAGTTCTTC
CDR3: CASSQQGQGGYNEQFF

D: -
J: TRBJ1-5
size: -
V: TRBV7-2
DNA: TGTGCCAGCAGCCCCAACAGAGATCAGCCCCAGCATTTT
CDR3: CASSPNRDQPQHF

D: TRBD2
J: TRBJ2-1
size: once
V: TRBV7-9
DNA: TGTGCCAGCACCCCTAGCGGGGGCTCCTACAATGAGCAGTTCTTC
CDR3: CASTPSGGSYNEQFF

D: -
J: TRBJ1-3
size: -
V: TRBV6-6
DNA: TGTGCCAGCAGCCTCCCCGGGACACAAAACACCATATATTTT
CDR3: CASSLPGTQNTIYF

D: TRBD1
J: TRBJ1-3
size: once
V: TRBV5-8
DNA: TGTGCCAGCAGGCTCGGACAGGGTCAGTGGCGCGGCTCTGGAAACACCATATATTTT
CDR3: CASRLGQGQWRGSGNTIYF

D: TRBD1
J: TRBJ1-1
size: -
V: TRBV11-1
DNA: TGTGCCAGCAGCCTCTCTGTGACAGGGGCAGCTTTCTTT
CDR3: CASSLSVTGAAFF

D: -
J: TRBJ2-2
size: -
V: TRBV11-3
DNA: TGTGCCAGCAGCCAGTCCGGGGAGCTGTTTTTT
CDR3: CASSQSGELFF

D: -
J: TRBJ2-7
size: -
V: TRBV18
DNA: TGTGCCAGCTCACCAGAGGGGCAGGGGAGCCCCTACGAGCAGTACTTC
CDR3: CASSPEGQGSPYEQYF

D: -
J: TRBJ2-3
size: -
V: TRBV4-2
DNA: TGTGCCAGCAGCCAAGCGCTGGCCCCCACAGATACGCAGTATTTT
CDR3: CASSQALAPTDTQYF

D: -
J: TRBJ2-2
size: -
V: TRBV5-1
DNA: TGCGCCAGCAGCTTGCGCTCGGGGAACACCGGGGAGCTGTTTTTT
CDR3: CASSLRSGNTGELFF

D: -
J: TRBJ1-4
size: -
V: TRBV4-1
DNA: TGCGCCAGCAGCCGAGGAACAGGTTCTAATGAAAAACTGTTTTTT
CDR3: CASSRGTGSNEKLFF

D: -
J: TRBJ2-1
size: -
V: TRBV11-1
DNA: TGTGCCAGCAGCTTTGATGGGAGTGAGCAGTTCTTC
CDR3: CASSFDGSEQFF

D: -
J: TRBJ2-5
size: once
V: TRBV9
DNA: TGTGCCAGCAGCGTAGGAGGCAGTCAAGAGACCCAGTACTTC
CDR3: CASSVGGSQETQYF

D: -
J: TRBJ1-1
size: -
V: TRBV5-6
DNA: TGTGCCAGCAGCTTGAACTATAGGCCTGGCACTGAAGCTTTCTTT
CDR3: CASSLNYRPGTEAFF

D: -
J: TRBJ2-1
size: -
V: TRBV14
DNA: TGTGCCAGCAGCCAAACTGGTGGCTCCTACAATGAGCAGTTCTTC
CDR3: CASSQTGGSYNEQFF

D: -
J: TRBJ2-1
size: -
V: TRBV5-6
DNA: TGTGCCAGCAGCTTGGGGCCTGCCTACAATGAGCAGTTCTTC
CDR3: CASSLGPAYNEQFF

D: TRBD1
J: TRBJ1-5
size: once
V: TRBV27
DNA: TGTGCCAACAGCCTGACAGGGGTCGATCAGCCCCAGCATTTT
CDR3: CANSLTGVDQPQHF

D: -
J: TRBJ2-7
size: -
V: TRBV19
DNA: TGTGCCAGTAGTTTCGGACAAAGCTCCTACGAGCAGTACTTC
CDR3: CASSFGQSSYEQYF

D: -
J: TRBJ2-3
size: -
V: TRBV7-9
DNA: TGTGCCAGCAGCGAGAGCACAGATACGCAGTATTTT
CDR3: CASSESTDTQYF

D: TRBD1
J: TRBJ2-7
size: -
V: TRBV7-2
DNA: TGTGCCAGCAGCGCAACAGGGGGCCCAACTGCACAGTACTTC
CDR3: CASSATGGPTAQYF

D: -
J: TRBJ2-3
size: -
V: TRBV9
DNA: TGTGCCAGCAGCGTAGAGGAGGGAACCACAGATACGCAGTATTTT
CDR3: CASSVEEGTTDTQYF

D: TRBD1
J: TRBJ1-1
size: -
V: TRBV6-4
DNA: TGTGCCAGCAGTGAGAGGCAGGGGGGCACTGAAGCTTTCTTT
CDR3: CASSERQGGTEAFF

D: -
J: TRBJ2-7
size: -
V: TRBV7-9
DNA: TGTGCCAGCAGCCCATTACAGCCCCCCTACGAGCAGTACTTC
CDR3: CASSPLQPPYEQYF

D: -
J: TRBJ2-1
size: -
V: TRBV18
DNA: TGTGCCAGCTCACCACCCGTCTCCTACAATGAGCAGTTCTTC
CDR3: CASSPPVSYNEQFF

D: -
J: TRBJ2-2
size: -
V: TRBV5-1
DNA: TGCGCCAGCAGCTTTGGACAAACGAACACCGGGGAGCTGTTTTTT
CDR3: CASSFGQTNTGELFF

D: TRBD2
J: TRBJ2-2
size: -
V: TRBV4-1
DNA: TGCGCCAGCAGCCTGGGGCTAGCGGACACCGGGGAGCTGTTTTTT
CDR3: CASSLGLADTGELFF

D: -
J: TRBJ2-1
size: -
V: TRBV2
DNA: TGTGCCAGCAGCTTCTTAGCGGACGATGAGCAGTTCTTC
CDR3: CASSFLADDEQFF

D: TRBD2
J: TRBJ2-7
size: -
V: TRBV29-1
DNA: TGCAGCGTGCGTGGGGGGACTACTGGCGAGCAGTACTTC
CDR3: CSVRGGTTGEQYF

D: TRBD2
J: TRBJ2-7
size: -
V: TRBV28
DNA: TGTGCCAGCAAACTAGCGGGAGCTTCCTACGAGCAGTACTTC
CDR3: CASKLAGASYEQYF

D: TRBD2
J: TRBJ2-5
size: -
V: TRBV7-2
DNA: TGTGCCAGCAGCTTAGAGGTAGCGGGAGCAGAGACCCAGTACTTC
CDR3: CASSLEVAGAETQYF

D: -
J: TRBJ2-5
size: -
V: TRBV7-9
DNA: TGTGCCAGCAGCTTCTTGGTGGGGCCTCAGTACTTC
CDR3: CASSFLVGPQYF

D: -
J: TRBJ2-1
size: -
V: TRBV4-1
DNA: TGCGCCAGCAGCCAAAGGACAGACGTATACAATGAGCAGTTCTTC
CDR3: CASSQRTDVYNEQFF